This TCR beta chain was profiled in a study of blood T cells in healthy people across ages. Study-level points and caveats: Possibly, changes in expanded clonotypes were confounded because donor CMV status was unknown. Per million T cells, TCR beta diversity dropped about linearly as age rose. In these data, TCR beta diversity tracked strongly with naive T cell percentage.

Trimming removed 3 bases at V and 1 base at J, with 6 bases between. The germline CDR1 and CDR2 sequences are MGHDK and SYGVNS. The CDR3 extends over 13 amino acids. A second PCR of 7 to 11 cycles used a sample-barcoded 5' primer and a J-beta primer mix. Every molecule of cDNA carried a tag from a template-switch adaptor with 12 random nucleotides. TCRdb recomputed calls from the 5' RACE reads with MiXCR, one row per CDR3 protein. Seen here are about 1.1 million distinct CDR3 sequences, 35% to 45% observed once, and the top ten hold around 13%. Of note for this clonotype: Its antigen is undetermined.

This TCR was recovered from a man aged 18 to 30 in good health. Sequenced material: blood. The J gene is TRBJ1-2, the V gene TRBV25-1; no reliable D call. As DNA, the CDR3 is TGTGCCAGCAGTGAGCAATATAACTATGGCTACACCTTC. It codes for CASSEQYNYGYTF.